The rows below give T cell receptor beta chains drawn from one sample of a study of blood T cell repertoires in COVID-19. Sequenced by immunoSEQ multiplex PCR; TCRdb stores in-frame clones only, minus some. The sample lists just over 25,000 clones; around nine tenths were seen once. The sequencing input was peripheral blood. The receptors originated from a man aged 65 to 85 with acute or convalescent COVID-19. CDR3s include the opening cysteine and the closing phenylalanine or tryptophan. The order of the fields is D gene, V gene, clone size, CDR3 length, J gene, CDR3 DNA, CDR3 protein. The D gene is left open where the match is weak. Clone size, where shown, is once, few, many, or a class for clones that have expanded.

-,TRBV18,few,15,TRBJ2-7,TGTGCCAGCTCACGATCCGGGACACTAAGCTACGAGCAGTACTTC,CASSRSGTLSYEQYF
-,TRBV3-1/TRBV3-2,-,15,TRBJ2-6,TGTGCCAGCAGCCAAGATGGGGCCGGGGCCAACGTCCTGACTTTC,CASSQDGAGANVLTF
-,TRBV19,-,14,TRBJ2-1,TGTGCCAGTAAAACAGGGTGGGACTACAATGAGCAGTTCTTC,CASKTGWDYNEQFF
-,TRBV5-1,-,15,TRBJ2-3,TGCGCCAGCACCCGGACTAACCCTAGCACAGATACGCAGTATTTT,CASTRTNPSTDTQYF
TRBD1,TRBV25-1,-,15,TRBJ2-7,TGTGCCAGCAGTGATCCCGGGACAGGGGTTTCCGAGCAGTACTTC,CASSDPGTGVSEQYF
TRBD1,TRBV9,-,17,TRBJ1-3,TGTGCCAGCAGCGTTACCCAGGGGGCCTCCTCTGGAAACACCATATATTTT,CASSVTQGASSGNTIYF
-,TRBV6-5,-,15,TRBJ1-4,TGTGCCAGCAGTCGACAACAAATATTTAATGAAAAACTGTTTTTT,CASSRQQIFNEKLFF
-,TRBV5-1,-,14,TRBJ1-2,TGCGCCAGCAGCTTGGGACAGCCCGCTAATCGCTACACCTTC,CASSLGQPANRYTF
-,TRBV19,-,13,TRBJ1-2,TGTGCCAGTAGGACAACAGGGTCGGATGGCTACACCTTC,CASRTTGSDGYTF
TRBD1,TRBV3-1/TRBV3-2,-,15,TRBJ2-1,TGTGCCAGCAGCCAACGTACGACAGGGAGCCATGAGCAGTTCTTC,CASSQRTTGSHEQFF
TRBD2,TRBV3-1/TRBV3-2,-,20,TRBJ2-3,TGTGCCAGCAGCCAGGCGAAAGAGGGACTAGCGGGAGTCTGGGCAGATACGCAGTATTTT,CASSQAKEGLAGVWADTQYF
TRBD2,TRBV29-1,-,15,TRBJ2-3,TGCAGCGTTGGGGGATCTAGCGGTAGCACAGATACGCAGTATTTT,CSVGGSSGSTDTQYF
-,TRBV7-2,-,15,TRBJ2-7,TGTGCCAGCAGCCCACAGGGTACTGATATGGGCGAGCAGTACTTC,CASSPQGTDMGEQYF
TRBD1,TRBV5-6,-,17,TRBJ2-2,TGTGCCAGCAGCTTGGGGGACAGGAGTTGGGGCATCGGGGAGCTGTTTTTT,CASSLGDRSWGIGELFF
-,TRBV6-2/TRBV6-3,once,15,TRBJ1-5,TGTGCCAGCAGTTACTCGGAAGACGGGTCTCAGCCCCAGCATTTT,CASSYSEDGSQPQHF
-,TRBV13,-,14,TRBJ1-1,TGTGCCAGCAGCCGTCAGGCACGGAACACTGAAGCTTTCTTT,CASSRQARNTEAFF
-,TRBV4-3,-,17,TRBJ2-2,TGCGCCAGCAGCCAAGATAGCTTTCGGACTGACTCGGGGGAGCTGTTTTTT,CASSQDSFRTDSGELFF
TRBD2,TRBV9,-,18,TRBJ2-7,TGTGCCAGCAGCGTAGGGGTAACTAGCGGGAGTCACACCTACGAGCAGTACTTC,CASSVGVTSGSHTYEQYF
-,TRBV20-1,-,14,TRBJ1-2,TGCAGTGCTAGTGAACAGGTCTCTAGTCCGGGCTACACCTTC,CSASEQVSSPGYTF
-,TRBV10-2,-,13,TRBJ2-5,TGCGCCAGCTTGGGGGGAGTTCGAGGGACCCAGTACTTC,CASLGGVRGTQYF
TRBD2,TRBV7-9,-,15,TRBJ2-1,TGTGCCAGCAGCGTTGCTAGCGGAGCCTACAATGAGCAGTTCTTC,CASSVASGAYNEQFF
TRBD2,TRBV6-4,-,15,TRBJ2-1,TGTGCCAGCAGTGACTCGACTAGCGGGAGCAATGAGCAGTTCTTC,CASSDSTSGSNEQFF
TRBD2,TRBV5-8,-,15,TRBJ2-3,TGTGCCAGCAGCTTGGCCGGCGGGAGGGCAGATACGCAGTATTTT,CASSLAGGRADTQYF
TRBD2,TRBV4-2,-,14,TRBJ2-1,TGTGCCAGCAGCGGGGGGGATTCCTACAATGAGCAGTTCTTC,CASSGGDSYNEQFF
TRBD2,TRBV18,-,16,TRBJ2-1,TGTGCCAGCTCACCACGTGGTCTAGCGGCTACCCGCGAGCAGTTCTTC,CASSPRGLAATREQFF
-,TRBV7-2,once,12,TRBJ2-3,TGTGCCAGCAGCCCACGGGTAGATACGCAGTATTTT,CASSPRVDTQYF
TRBD1,TRBV18,-,15,TRBJ2-1,TGTGCCCTCTCACCGGGCGACAGGGGGAACAATGAGCAGTTCTTC,CALSPGDRGNNEQFF
-,TRBV2,-,13,TRBJ1-5,TGTGCCAGCAGTGGGATGACGAGGCAGCCCCAGCATTTT,CASSGMTRQPQHF
-,TRBV6-5,-,11,TRBJ2-2,TGTGCCAGCACCCCGCCAGGGGCCAAGGTTTTT,CASTPPGAKVF
TRBD1,TRBV10-3,-,18,TRBJ2-7,TGTGCCATCAGTGAGTCCCGGGACAGGGGAGTACGATCCTACGAGCAGTACTTC,CAISESRDRGVRSYEQYF
TRBD2,TRBV7-2,once,15,TRBJ2-7,TGTGCCAGCAGCTTTTCGACTAGCGGGAGTGACGAGCAGTACTTC,CASSFSTSGSDEQYF
TRBD1,TRBV23-1,few,16,TRBJ1-6,TGCGCCAGCAGTCAGAGTACCGGACAGGGTAATTCACCCCTCCACTTT,CASSQSTGQGNSPLHF
TRBD1,TRBV27,once,15,TRBJ2-7,TGTGCCAGCATCGCAGCCGGGACAGGATACTACGAGCAGTACTTC,CASIAAGTGYYEQYF
-,TRBV5-1,-,14,TRBJ1-1,TGCGCCAGCAGCCCCAGGGATATGAACACTGAAGCTTTCTTT,CASSPRDMNTEAFF
-,TRBV5-4,-,13,TRBJ2-7,TGTGCCAGCAGCTTTTACGGGAGCTACGAGCAGTACTTC,CASSFYGSYEQYF
-,TRBV24-1,-,20,TRBJ1-6,TGTGCCACCAGTGATACCAGGGGCCCAGGACCGAGCTCCTATAATTCACCCCTCCACTTT,CATSDTRGPGPSSYNSPLHF
-,TRBV4-2,-,15,TRBJ1-2,TGTGCCAGCAGGCCAGGACAGCCAAATAACTATGGCTACACCTTC,CASRPGQPNNYGYTF
-,TRBV6-2/TRBV6-3,-,16,TRBJ2-2,TGTGCCAGCAGTTACAGGTTCCTAGGGGGTCCCGGGGAGCTGTTTTTT,CASSYRFLGGPGELFF
TRBD1,TRBV7-3,-,14,TRBJ1-6,TGTGCCAGCCGAGAGGACAGGGGCCACTCACCCCTCCACTTT,CASREDRGHSPLHF
-,TRBV5-1,-,14,TRBJ2-2,TGCGCCAGCGGCCGGGATACGAACACCGGGGAGCTGTTTTTT,CASGRDTNTGELFF
-,TRBV27,few,14,TRBJ1-5,TGTGCCAGCAGTCTGGCAGGGAAAACTCAGCCCCAGCATTTT,CASSLAGKTQPQHF
-,TRBV12-3/TRBV12-4,-,13,TRBJ1-1,TGTGCCAGCAGTTTAGTCCGAGGTACTGAAGCTTTCTTT,CASSLVRGTEAFF
TRBD1,TRBV27,-,14,TRBJ1-2,TGTGCCAGCAGTCGGACAGGCTTCCCTTATGGCTACACCTTC,CASSRTGFPYGYTF
-,TRBV6-6,-,13,TRBJ2-7,TGTGCCAGCAGACGGGTCCTACCAGGGGCGCAGTACTTC,CASRRVLPGAQYF
TRBD1,TRBV6-5,-,13,TRBJ1-5,TGTGCCAGCAGTCGGACAGGGAATCAGCCCCAGCATTTT,CASSRTGNQPQHF
TRBD1,TRBV5-1,-,14,TRBJ2-5,TGCGCCAGCAGCTTAGACAGGGGGCTTGAGACCCAGTACTTC,CASSLDRGLETQYF
TRBD1,TRBV3-1/TRBV3-2,-,14,TRBJ2-7,TGTGCCAGCAGCCAAATGACAGGGGTGGGGGAGCAGTACTTC,CASSQMTGVGEQYF
TRBD1,TRBV7-2,-,14,TRBJ2-7,TGTGCCAGCAGCTTATGGGGACAGCAAGGCGAGCAGTACTTC,CASSLWGQQGEQYF
-,TRBV4-3,-,14,TRBJ1-1,TGCGCCAGCAGCCAAGACTGGGGGGATACTGAAGCTTTCTTT,CASSQDWGDTEAFF
TRBD1,TRBV10-3,-,16,TRBJ2-7,TGTGCCATCAGTGGCGGGGCTGGACAGGGGGCGAAAGAGCAGTACTTC,CAISGGAGQGAKEQYF
TRBD2,TRBV9,-,14,TRBJ2-5,TGTGCCAGCAGTTGGGGAACGGGAGGGGAGACCCAGTACTTC,CASSWGTGGETQYF
-,TRBV7-8,-,15,TRBJ2-5,TGTGCCAGCAACGGGGGACGCCCAGGGCTAGAGACCCAGTACTTC,CASNGGRPGLETQYF